A selection of T cell receptor beta chains follows, all from one sample in a study of blood T cell repertoires in COVID-19. Repertoires were generated with immunoSEQ multiplex PCR, while TCRdb's copy carries only in-frame clones and drops some. This table holds a few hundred thousand clones, 80% to 90% found once. Material: PBMCs or T cells enriched from blood (not recorded which). These receptors were taken from a woman aged 40 to 55 who had been exposed to COVID-19. The CDR3 runs from the conserved cysteine through the conserved F or W. A D gene is named only where the DNA matches it firmly. Some rows have no size entry. The others give once, few or many, or a class for an expanded clone.

v_call	j_call	clone_size	d_call	cdr3_nt	cdr3_aa
TRBV5-1	TRBJ1-1	-	-	TGCGCCAGCAGCTTTGGTCCCCCCGGGCCCGGGAACATGAACACTGAAGCTTTCTTT	CASSFGPPGPGNMNTEAFF
TRBV27	TRBJ1-1	-	-	TGTGCCAGCAGGCGGAACCGGGCTACGGGGGCTTTCTTT	CASRRNRATGAFF
TRBV20-1	TRBJ2-1	-	TRBD1	TGCAGTGCTAGTCCGGGACAGATCATTAAGGATGAGCAGTTCTTC	CSASPGQIIKDEQFF
TRBV19	TRBJ1-3	-	TRBD1	TGTGCCAGTAGTATCGACAGGGATCTATCCGGAAACACCATATATTTT	CASSIDRDLSGNTIYF
TRBV27	TRBJ2-2	-	-	TGTGCCAGCGGAGTACACGGGGTTCAAGACACCGGGGAGCTGTTTTTT	CASGVHGVQDTGELFF
TRBV6-2/TRBV6-3	TRBJ1-6	-	TRBD1	TGTGCCAGCAGCACCTATAAACAGGGGGCTAGTTCACCCCTCCACTTT	CASSTYKQGASSPLHF
TRBV7-9	TRBJ1-2	many	-	TGTGCCAGCAGCTCAATTGGGGCCTTCTGGGGTTACACCTTC	CASSSIGAFWGYTF
TRBV11-3	TRBJ2-1	-	TRBD2	TGTGCCAGCAGCCCCAGCGGGAGTACCGATGAGCAGTTCTTC	CASSPSGSTDEQFF
TRBV6-5	TRBJ1-6	-	-	TGTGCCAGCACTCGGGATCCAGGTTCACCCCTCCACTTT	CASTRDPGSPLHF
TRBV12-3/TRBV12-4	TRBJ1-1	-	-	TGTGCCAGCAGCCGACAAAACACTGAAGCTTTCTTT	CASSRQNTEAFF